This entry lists 27 T cell receptor beta chains sequenced from one sample in a study of tumor-infiltrating lymphocytes in oesophageal squamous cell carcinoma. TCRdb ran MiXCR on the PCR reads and lists one entry per CDR3 protein. The sample yields under 15,000 distinct CDR3 sequences, about half seen once. Sequenced material: blood. These receptors all stem from a female donor with esophageal squamous cell carcinoma.

Concerning this clonotype: This may come from a read error, since a much larger clone is one base off. DNA for the CDR3: TGTGCCAGCAGCCAAGGCATGCAGACATACAATGAGCAGTACTTC. This translates into CASSQGMQTYNEQYF. The chain combines TRBV3-1 with TRBJ2-1; D not resolved. The assigned J gene may be wrong: the sequence end matches TRBJ2-7 better. The germline V gene has CDR1 LGHDT and CDR2 YNNKEL (reference sequence). CDR3 length equals 15 residues.

The table lists this clonotype with a count of one. The chain is built from TRBV7-4 and TRBJ2-5; TRBD2 matches 9 bases. The tail of the sequence fits TRBJ2-1 better, so the J call may be wrong. The CDR3 has 15 residues. Germline CDR1 reads SGHVT; CDR2 reads SQSDAQ. The CDR3 coding sequence is TGTGCCAGCAGCTTGGCGGGAGGGCTAGAGGGTGAGCAGTTCTTC. It specifies CASSLAGGLEGEQFF.

The chain has TRBV11-3 and TRBJ2-7; D not resolved. CDR1 SGHNT and CDR2 YENEEA come from the germline V gene. V lost 3 bases and J 6 bases, leaving 3 bases between the germline ends. This CDR3 has 10 residues. Here the CDR3 reads CASSFCEQYF. The CDR3 bases are TGTGCCAGCAGCTTCTGCGAGCAGTACTTC.

The chain couples TRBV7-3 to TRBJ1-6, with TRBD1 as a possible D gene (5 bases). Between the trimmed V and J ends, which lost 2 bases and 6 bases, there was a span of 11 bases. CDR3 size: 15 residues. Germline-derived CDR1 and CDR2 are SGHTA and FQGTGA. The CDR3 DNA reads as TGTGCCAGCAGCTTACAGGGATTCGGTAATTCACCCCTCCACTTT. This sequence encodes CASSLQGFGNSPLHF. The full variable domain, its missing parts supplied by reference TRBV7-3 and TRBJ1-6, is GAGVSQTPSNKVTEKGKYVELRCDPISGHTALYWYRQSLGQGPEFLIYFQGTGAADDSGLPNDRFFAVRPEGSVSTLKIQRTERGDSAVYLCASSLQGFGNSPLHFGNGTRLTVT.

The chain has TRBV7-3 and TRBJ2-3; 7 bases are a match to TRBD1. Germline V gene lookup returns CDR1 SGHTA and CDR2 FQGTGA. V shed 5 bases, J shed 5 bases, and the junction held 4 bases outside the gene matches. The CDR3 runs 13 residues. The CDR3 reads CASSLGQVDTQYF. CDR3 DNA sequence: TGTGCCAGCAGCCTCGGACAGGTAGATACGCAGTATTTT.

This clonotype appeared a single time. The chain has TRBV6-6 and TRBJ2-7, with 7 bases identical to TRBD2. The tail of the sequence fits TRBJ2-1 better, so the J call may be wrong. The CDR3 spans 18 residues. The V gene's germline CDR1 is MNHNY and CDR2 SVGAGI (reference sequence). CDR3 nucleotide sequence: TGTGCCAGCAGTTACTCGACGCGGCGGGAGCGACTCTGGAATGAGCAGTTCTTC. This codes for CASSYSTRRERLWNEQFF.

The J gene is TRBJ2-4, the V gene TRBV11-2, with 7 nucleotides matching TRBD2. Losses at the gene ends were 4 bases for V and 8 bases for J; bases not matched to a gene: 11. The CDR3 length is 15 residues. Germline CDR1 SGHAT, CDR2 FQNNGV. The CDR3 is CASSSRLARGDIQYF. The CDR3 DNA reads as TGTGCCAGCAGCTCACGACTAGCCCGGGGGGACATTCAGTACTTC.

This clonotype was recorded a few times. The chain carries TRBV6-1 and TRBJ2-1; D could derive from TRBD1 or TRBD2 (6 bases each). CDR1 MNHNS and CDR2 SASEGT come from the germline V gene. The V end lost 8 bases, the J end lost 8 bases, and 22 bases lay between the germline ends. This CDR3 is 15 amino acids long. The CDR3, as DNA: TGTGCCAGCGGTAAAAGTTGGGGGGCTTCCGATGAGCAGTTCTTC. Translating gives CASGKSWGASDEQFF.

The sample holds a few counts of this clonotype. The gene calls are TRBV7-2 and TRBJ2-1; TRBD1 is a possible D gene (5 bases). This CDR3 region has 17 residues. Germline V gene data show CDR1 as SGHTA and CDR2 as FQGNSA. V gave up 4 bases and J gave up 0 bases, with 16 bases separating them. CDR3 amino acids: CASSSNPDSPSYNEQFF. CDR3 DNA: TGTGCCAGCAGCTCAAACCCCGACAGTCCCTCCTACAATGAGCAGTTCTTC.

The genes are TRBV6-1 and TRBJ2-6; D unresolved. V lost 5 bases and J 2 bases, leaving 7 bases between the germline ends. Germline-derived CDR1 and CDR2 are MNHNS and SASEGT. CDR3 length: 14 residues. The CDR3 loop is CASSRRPGANVLTF. CDR3 bases: TGTGCCAGCAGTAGGCGTCCTGGGGCCAACGTCCTGACTTTC.

The chain carries TRBV5-1 and TRBJ2-2, with D uncertain. Germline V CDR1 and CDR2: SGHRS, YFSETQ. Trimming pared 0 bases from V and 0 bases from J, leaving 0 bases between. The CDR3 length is 13 residues. The CDR3 nucleotides are TGCGCCAGCAGCTTGGCGAACACCGGGGAGCTGTTTTTT. Translating gives CASSLANTGELFF.

J is TRBJ2-1 and V is TRBV7-2, with D uncertain. V lost 1 base and J lost 4, with 5 bases in between. Germline-derived CDR1 and CDR2 are SGHTA and FQGNSA. This CDR3 is 13 amino acids long. The CDR3 bases are TGTGCCAGCAGCTTAGTGGCATACAATGAGCAGTTCTTC. It codes for CASSLVAYNEQFF.

About this clonotype: A read error may account for a junction end that differs from germline. The CDR3 nucleotides are TGTGCCAGTTCGGACAGTTGGAATTCACCCCTCCACTTC. Encoded protein: CASSDSWNSPLHF. The chain joins TRBV28 to TRBJ2-1; tentative D call: TRBD1 (6 bases). The CDR3 covers 13 residues. Germline lookup yields CDR1 MDHEN and CDR2 SYDVKM.

This chain connects TRBV7-3 to TRBJ2-3, with D possibly TRBD1 on 6 matching bases. The end of the DNA is better explained by TRBJ2-5, so the J call may be wrong. CDR1 is SGHTA and CDR2 is FQGTGA in the germline V gene. This CDR3 spans 14 amino acids. The CDR3 DNA is TGTGCCAGCAGCTTGATGGGGGCCGAAGGGACCCAGTACTTC. As protein: CASSLMGAEGTQYF.

This chain joins TRBV11-1 and TRBJ2-1; D is uncertain. V lost 1 base, J lost 1 base, and 8 bases lay in between. In germline, CDR1 is SGHAT, CDR2 FQDESV (reference sequence). The length of the CDR3 is 15 residues. CDR3 loop: CASSLGRGSYNEQFF. The CDR3 DNA follows: TGTGCCAGCAGCTTAGGGCGTGGTTCCTACAATGAGCAGTTCTTC.

Points on this clonotype: One end of the junction fails to match germline, which may point to a read error. V usage is TRBV7-7 and J usage is TRBJ2-1; 8 positions match TRBD2. CDR1 and CDR2 from the germline V gene are SSHAT and FNYEAQ (reference sequence). The CDR3 is made up of 13 amino acids. This CDR3 is CASSLAGFNEQFF. DNA for the CDR3: TGTGCTAGCAGCTTAGCGGGGTTCAATGAGCAGTTCTTC.

Points on this clonotype: Without the conserved terminal phenylalanine or tryptophan, this CDR3 likely stems from a read error. Because the CDR3's place on the DNA is in doubt, the DNA is left out and the CDR3 is given as listed by TCRdb. The gene calls are TRBV6-2 or TRBV6-3 and TRBJ2-6; TRBD1, the table's D call, was not compared with the DNA. Germline V CDR1 and CDR2: MNHEY, SVGEGT. The CDR3 extends over 17 residues, inclusive of both ends. The CDR3 here is CASSGPGQGTYEQYFGA.

V is TRBV7-3 and J is TRBJ2-5; 7 bases line up with TRBD1. The J call is uncertain, as TRBJ2-1 better fits the DNA end. CDR3 size: 15 residues. Per germline, CDR1 SGHTA and CDR2 FQGTGA. The CDR3 DNA is TGTGCCAGCAGCCCGGACAGGACGGCCTACAATGAGCAGTTCTTC. Translating gives CASSPDRTAYNEQFF.

Points on this clonotype: At one of its ends the junction is not consistent with the germline gene, which may arise from a read error. The chain has TRBV11-2 and TRBJ2-1; tentatively, D is TRBD1 (6 bases). The CDR3 spans 14 residues. Germline CDR1 is SGHAT and CDR2 is FQNNGV. CDR3 coding DNA: TGTGTCAGCCGGCAGGGGTCCTCCTACAATGAGCAGTTCTTC. Its translation: CVSRQGSSYNEQFF.

V usage is TRBV7-2 and J usage is TRBJ2-5; 8 nucleotides match TRBD2. Germline CDR1 and CDR2: SGHTA and FQGNSA. This CDR3 has 17 amino acids. V gave up 1 base and J gave up 1 base; unmatched junction bases: 8. The CDR3 is CASSLVHGGAPQETQYF. The CDR3 region has the DNA TGTGCCAGCAGCTTAGTCCACGGGGGGGCCCCCCAAGAGACCCAGTACTTC.

The rearrangement uses TRBV25-1 and TRBJ2-6, with D possibly TRBD1 on 6 matching bases. The DNA end lines up better with TRBJ2-1; the J call may be wrong. The CDR3 length is 15 residues. Germline V gives CDR1 MGHDK, CDR2 SYGVNS. Here the CDR3 reads CASRGTGTQYNEQFF. In nucleotides, the CDR3 is TGTGCCAGCAGGGGAACCGGGACACAATACAATGAGCAGTTCTTC.

CDR3 loop: CASSLGLFKGGDTGELFF. In DNA form, the CDR3 reads TGCGCCAGCAGCTTGGGACTCTTTAAGGGCGGGGACACCGGGGAGCTGTTTTTT. The gene calls are TRBV5-1 and TRBJ2-2; possible D gene TRBD2, 6 bases. The germline gives CDR1 SGHRS, CDR2 YFSETQ. With 0 bases removed from V and 3 bases from J, the gap between germline ends came to 18 bases. The CDR3 runs 18 residues.

The sample holds many counts of this clonotype. The V call is TRBV24-1, the J call TRBJ2-1, with TRBD1 matching over 7 bases. The DNA end favors TRBJ2-7, so the J call may be wrong. This CDR3 is built from 16 residues. The V gene's germline CDR1 is KGHDR and CDR2 SFDVKD. The CDR3 bases are TGTGCCACCAGTGAACCTGACAGGGAAAGGAGCTACGAGCAGTACTTC. Amino acids: CATSEPDRERSYEQYF.

This sequence joins TRBV6-1 and TRBJ2-4; TRBD2 matches 7 bases. The better agreement between TRBJ2-7 and the DNA end casts doubt on the J call. This CDR3 has 13 residues. Per the germline V gene, CDR1 is MNHNS and CDR2 is SASEGT. CDR3 sequence (DNA): TGTGCCAGCTGGAAGGGACTACTCTACGAGCAGTACTTC. It translates to CASWKGLLYEQYF.

The CDR3 spells CASSLAEGQYTF. Here the CDR3 DNA reads TGTGCCAGCAGCTTAGCTGAGGGGCAGTACACCTTC. This chain connects TRBV7-8 to TRBJ2-5, with D perhaps TRBD1 (5 bases). TRBJ1-2 matches the DNA end more closely, so the J call is doubtful. Germline lookup yields CDR1 SGHVS and CDR2 FQNEAQ. The CDR3 has 12 amino acids.

The chain links TRBV6-4 to TRBJ1-1; TRBD1 is a possible D gene (6 bases). The J call is doubtful: the DNA matches TRBJ1-6 better. Germline values: CDR1 MRHNA, CDR2 SNTAGT. This CDR3 is built from 14 residues. The CDR3 nucleotides read TGTGCCAGCAGTAAAACAGGGATTGGATCACCCCTCCACTTT. Its protein is CASSKTGIGSPLHF.

The rearrangement joins TRBV11-2 to TRBJ2-7; D not certain. The DNA end is more similar to TRBJ2-1, so the J call may be wrong. Germline CDR1 and CDR2: SGHAT and FQNNGV. The CDR3 loop spans 17 amino acids. CDR3 region: CASSLEAPGNSYNEQFF. The CDR3 bases are TGTGCCAGCAGCTTAGAAGCCCCAGGTAACTCCTACAATGAGCAGTTCTTC.